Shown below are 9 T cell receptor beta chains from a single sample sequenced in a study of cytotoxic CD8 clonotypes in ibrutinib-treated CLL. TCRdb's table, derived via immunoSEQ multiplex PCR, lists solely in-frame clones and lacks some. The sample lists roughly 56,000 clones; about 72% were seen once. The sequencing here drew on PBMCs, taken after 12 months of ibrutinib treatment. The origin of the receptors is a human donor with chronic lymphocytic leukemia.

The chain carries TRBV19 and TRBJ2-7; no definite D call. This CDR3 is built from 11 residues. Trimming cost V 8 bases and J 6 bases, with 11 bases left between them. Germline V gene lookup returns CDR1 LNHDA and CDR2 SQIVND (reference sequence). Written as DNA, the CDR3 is TGTGCCAGTCCCTGGGCCCTCGAGCAGTACTTC. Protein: CASPWALEQYF. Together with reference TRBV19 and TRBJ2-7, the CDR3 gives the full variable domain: DGGITQSPKYLFRKEGQNVTLSCEQNLNHDAMYWYRQDPGQGLRLIYYSQIVNDFQKGDIAEGYSVSREKKESFPLTVTSAQKNPTAFYLCASPWALEQYFGPGTRLTVT.

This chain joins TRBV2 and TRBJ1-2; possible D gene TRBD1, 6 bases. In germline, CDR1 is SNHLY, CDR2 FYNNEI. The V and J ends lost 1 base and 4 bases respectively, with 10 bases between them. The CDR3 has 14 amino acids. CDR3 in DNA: TGTGCCAGCAGTGAAGTTGGACAGATCTATGGCTACACCTTC. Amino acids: CASSEVGQIYGYTF.

CDR3 DNA: TGCAGCGTTGAGGCTAGCGGGAGATTTGAGCAGTTCTTC. Its protein product is CSVEASGRFEQFF. V usage is TRBV29-1 and J usage is TRBJ2-1; the match to TRBD2 covers 10 bases. V was pared by 3 bases and J by 9 bases, with 5 bases of the junction left unmatched. CDR1 and CDR2 from the germline V gene are SQVTM and ANQGSEA. The CDR3 runs 13 residues.

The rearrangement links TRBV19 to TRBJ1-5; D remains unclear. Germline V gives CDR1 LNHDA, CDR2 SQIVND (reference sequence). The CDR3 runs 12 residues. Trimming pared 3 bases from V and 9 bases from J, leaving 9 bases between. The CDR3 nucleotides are TGTGCCAGTAGTATGCAGTCCGGGCCCCAGCATTTT. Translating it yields CASSMQSGPQHF.

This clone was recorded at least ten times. In DNA, the CDR3 is TGCAGCGCTAGCGGGACAGGGGTAAGCTCCTACAATGAGCAGTTCTTC. It translates to CSASGTGVSSYNEQFF. V and J are TRBV29-1 and TRBJ2-1, with D perhaps TRBD1 (10 bases). The CDR3 is 16 amino acids. V was shortened by 7 bases and J by 0 bases, with 19 bases between the two germline ends. Germline V gene lookup returns CDR1 SQVTM and CDR2 ANQGSEA.

The CDR3 DNA follows: TGCGCCAGCAGCTTGGCTTCGGCTAGCGGGAGGGAAACCTACAATGAGCAGTTCTTC. Translation: CASSLASASGRETYNEQFF. The chain employs TRBV5-1 and TRBJ2-1, with TRBD2 matching 12 bases. This CDR3 is built from 19 residues. V dropped 0 bases and J dropped 2; count of bases not matched to a gene: 9. Looked up from germline, CDR1 is SGHRS and CDR2 is YFSETQ.

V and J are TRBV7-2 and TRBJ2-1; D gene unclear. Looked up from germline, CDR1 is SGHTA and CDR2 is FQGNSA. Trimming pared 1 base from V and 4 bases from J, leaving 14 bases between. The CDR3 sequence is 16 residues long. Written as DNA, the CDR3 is TGTGCCAGCAGCTTAGTAGGCGGAAGGACGTACAATGAGCAGTTCTTC. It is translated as CASSLVGGRTYNEQFF.

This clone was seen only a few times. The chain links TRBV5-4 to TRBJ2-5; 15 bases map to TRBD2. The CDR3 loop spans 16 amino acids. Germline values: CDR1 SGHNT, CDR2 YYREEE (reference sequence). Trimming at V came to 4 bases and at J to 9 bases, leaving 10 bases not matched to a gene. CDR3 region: CASSPGTSGGLLAQYF. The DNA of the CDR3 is TGTGCCAGCAGCCCCGGGACTAGCGGGGGGCTCTTGGCCCAGTACTTC.

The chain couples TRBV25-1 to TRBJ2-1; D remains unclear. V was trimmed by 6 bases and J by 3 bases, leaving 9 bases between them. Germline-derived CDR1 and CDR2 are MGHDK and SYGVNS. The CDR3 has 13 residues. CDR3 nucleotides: TGTGCCAGCAGCCCTAGTAGCTACAATGAGCAGTTCTTC. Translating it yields CASSPSSYNEQFF.